A selection of T cell receptor beta chains follows, all from one sample in a study of blood T cell repertoires in COVID-19. Sequencing was performed with immunoSEQ multiplex PCR; in TCRdb, only in-frame clones are kept and a portion is missing. The profile shows about 84,000 clones, about 95% of them singletons. Sequencing used peripheral blood. The receptor set was obtained from a human donor with active COVID-19. The donor label of this sample is uncertain. The CDR3 runs from the conserved cysteine through the conserved F or W. A D gene is named only where the DNA matches it firmly. Not every row has a clone size; where given, it reads once, few, many or a size class.

TRBV10-3	.	TRBJ1-3	.	CAISTVSSGNTIYF	TGTGCCATCAGTACAGTGAGCTCTGGAAACACCATATATTTT
TRBV5-8	.	TRBJ2-1	.	CASSRTSSYNEQFF	TGTGCCAGCAGTAGGACAAGCTCCTACAATGAGCAGTTCTTC
TRBV5-1	.	TRBJ1-4	TRBD1	CASSSGGTGGNEKLFF	TGCGCCAGCAGCTCCGGAGGGACAGGGGGTAATGAAAAACTGTTTTTT
TRBV5-1	.	TRBJ2-1	TRBD1	CASSMDRAAYNEQFF	TGCGCCAGCAGCATGGACAGGGCCGCCTACAATGAGCAGTTCTTC
TRBV4-1	.	TRBJ2-3	TRBD1	CASSLGQGNTDTQYF	TGCGCCAGCAGCCTCGGACAGGGAAACACAGATACGCAGTATTTT
TRBV9	.	TRBJ2-7	TRBD2	CASSPYGRSTYEQYF	TGTGCCAGCAGCCCTTACGGGAGGAGCACTTACGAGCAGTACTTC
TRBV12-3/TRBV12-4	.	TRBJ2-1	.	CASSWGGRNEQFF	TGTGCCAGCAGTTGGGGGGGGCGGAATGAGCAGTTCTTC
TRBV6-2/TRBV6-3	.	TRBJ2-2	TRBD2	CASSLTSGGAGELFF	TGTGCCAGCAGTTTAACTAGCGGGGGGGCCGGGGAGCTGTTTTTT
TRBV7-2	few	TRBJ1-2	.	CASSSSDAGGYTF	TGTGCCAGCAGCTCCAGTGACGCAGGGGGCTACACCTTC
TRBV10-2	.	TRBJ1-4	.	CASKGGGTNEKLFF	TGCGCCAGCAAGGGTGGGGGGACTAATGAAAAACTGTTTTTT
TRBV3-1/TRBV3-2	.	TRBJ2-1	.	CASSPDLAGKTFF	TGTGCCAGCAGCCCCGACCTGGCGGGAAAAACGTTCTTC
TRBV5-4	.	TRBJ2-1	TRBD2	CASSLAGGRASNEQFF	TGTGCCAGCAGCTTGGCCGGCGGGAGGGCCTCGAATGAGCAGTTCTTC
TRBV5-8	.	TRBJ1-5	.	CASSPRLPGPQHF	TGTGCCAGCAGCCCCCGGTTGCCGGGGCCCCAGCATTTT
TRBV6-1	.	TRBJ2-7	TRBD1	CVSSEGAPGTYEQYF	TGTGTCAGCAGTGAGGGGGCTCCGGGAACCTACGAGCAGTACTTC
TRBV6-5	.	TRBJ2-6	.	CASRRTGANVLTF	TGTGCCAGCAGGAGGACTGGGGCCAACGTCCTGACTTTC
TRBV5-8	.	TRBJ2-7	.	CASNRRQYEQYF	TGTGCCAGCAACAGGCGACAGTACGAGCAGTACTTC
TRBV2	.	TRBJ2-1	.	CASSELAPREQFF	TGTGCCAGCAGTGAACTCGCCCCGAGGGAGCAGTTCTTC
TRBV3-1/TRBV3-2	.	TRBJ1-6	TRBD1	CASSQQQGRYNSPLHF	TGTGCCAGCAGCCAGCAACAGGGGAGATATAATTCACCCCTCCACTTT
TRBV29-1	.	TRBJ1-2	.	CSSKTETHGYTF	TGCAGCTCAAAGACAGAAACCCATGGCTACACCTTC
TRBV3-1/TRBV3-2	.	TRBJ1-5	.	CASSQGSGTSNQPQHF	TGTGCCAGCAGCCAAGGGTCAGGTACTAGCAATCAGCCCCAGCATTTT
TRBV28	.	TRBJ1-3	.	CASQIGISGNTIYF	TGTGCCAGTCAAATCGGTATCTCTGGAAACACCATATATTTT
TRBV12-5	.	TRBJ2-7	TRBD1	CASGLTGENEQYF	TGTGCTAGTGGATTGACAGGGGAGAACGAGCAGTACTTC
TRBV19	few	TRBJ2-2	TRBD2	CASSIGGRAGELFF	TGTGCCAGTAGTATTGGTGGGAGGGCCGGGGAGCTGTTTTTT
TRBV11-2	.	TRBJ2-3	TRBD2	CASSLMRTSGIVDTQYF	TGTGCCAGCAGCTTAATGAGGACTAGCGGGATTGTAGATACGCAGTATTTT
TRBV7-2	.	TRBJ2-2	.	CASSSATGNTGELFF	TGTGCCAGCAGCTCCGCGACAGGGAACACCGGGGAGCTGTTTTTT
TRBV29-1	.	TRBJ2-7	TRBD2	CSVGLAGALEQYF	TGCAGTGTGGGACTAGCGGGAGCTCTCGAGCAGTACTTC
TRBV5-1	.	TRBJ2-7	.	CASSLVGSGGDYEQYF	TGCGCCAGCAGCTTGGTTGGAAGCGGAGGGGATTACGAGCAGTACTTC
TRBV3-1/TRBV3-2	.	TRBJ2-5	.	CASSGGGTAEETQYF	TGTGCCAGCAGCGGAGGGGGGACAGCAGAAGAGACCCAGTACTTC